One sample yielded the 3 T cell receptor beta chains listed below, sequenced in a study of blood T cell repertoires in COVID-19. Sequencing was performed with immunoSEQ multiplex PCR; in TCRdb, only in-frame clones are kept and a portion is missing. Of 150,000 to 200,000 clones in the sample, roughly 86% were seen once. The sample was peripheral blood. These receptors all stem from a woman over 75 in a cohort sampled during active or convalescent COVID-19.

V usage is TRBV10-3 and J usage is TRBJ2-1, with 7 positions matching TRBD2. Germline lookup yields CDR1 ENHRY and CDR2 SYGVKD. This CDR3 is built from 14 residues. The junction had 3 bases not matched to a gene; V was cut back by 4 bases and J by 3 bases. CDR3 sequence: CAISASGGYNEQFF. Here the CDR3 DNA reads TGTGCCATCAGTGCTAGCGGAGGCTACAATGAGCAGTTCTTC.

This chain connects TRBV19 to TRBJ1-1; D is uncertain. The germline gives CDR1 LNHDA, CDR2 SQIVND (reference sequence). V lost 4 bases and J 2 bases, leaving 8 bases between the germline ends. This CDR3 has 13 amino acids. As DNA, the CDR3 is TGTGCCAGTAGTAGTAATAGAAACACTGAAGCTTTCTTT. Amino acid sequence: CASSSNRNTEAFF.

This clone appeared a single time. The chain couples TRBV5-6 to TRBJ1-3; no definite D call. Deletions cut 1 base from V and 6 bases from J, with 5 bases between. There are 12 residues in the CDR3. Per germline, CDR1 SGHDT and CDR2 YYEEEE. The CDR3 DNA is TGTGCCAGCAGCTTGTGGGCAAACACCATATATTTT. It yields the protein CASSLWANTIYF.